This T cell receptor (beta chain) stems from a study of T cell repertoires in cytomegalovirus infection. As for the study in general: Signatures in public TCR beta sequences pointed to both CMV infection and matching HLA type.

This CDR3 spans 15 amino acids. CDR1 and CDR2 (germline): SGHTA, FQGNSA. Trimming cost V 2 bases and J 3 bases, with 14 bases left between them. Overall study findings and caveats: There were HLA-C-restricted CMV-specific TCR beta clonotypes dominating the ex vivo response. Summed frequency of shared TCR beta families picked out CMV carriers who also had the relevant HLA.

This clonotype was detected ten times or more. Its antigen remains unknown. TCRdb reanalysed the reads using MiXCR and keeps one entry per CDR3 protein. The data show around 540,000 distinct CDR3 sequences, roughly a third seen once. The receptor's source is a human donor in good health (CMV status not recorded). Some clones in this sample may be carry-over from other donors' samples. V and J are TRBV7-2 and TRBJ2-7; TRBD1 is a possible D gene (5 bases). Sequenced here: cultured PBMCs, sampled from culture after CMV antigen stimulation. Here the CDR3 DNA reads TGTGCCAGCAGCTTATATACAGGTGCCCTCTACGAGCAGTACTTC. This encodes CASSLYTGALYEQYF.